This TCR beta chain was obtained from a study of T cells expressing NK-cell markers. At the level of the study: Repertoires of TCR beta were obtained from T cells sorted as CD3+CD56+NKG2C+, CD3+CD56+NKG2C- and CD3+CD56-NKG2C+. With respect to HCMV, seven of the eight sequenced donors were seropositive, and one was seronegative.

Germline loops: CDR1 SNHLY, CDR2 FYNNEI. The CDR3 extends over 14 amino acids. No DNA is given; TCRdb re-called the 5' RACE reads and lists each CDR3 protein once. The listing contains about 380,000 distinct CDR3 sequences. Sequencing input: blood T cells: a sorted CD56 or NKG2C T cell subset, CD4+ or CD8+ T cells, or bulk PBMC T cells (not recorded which). The chain combines TRBV2 with TRBJ1-2; TCRdb outputs TRBD1, but without DNA this stays unchecked. This receptor was obtained from a man aged 18 to 69 in good health. CDR3 protein: CASSTPGSRLSYTF.